This T cell receptor beta chain stems from a study of blood T cell repertoires in COVID-19. The overall study: Donors in the United States, Italy and Spain gave samples during acute or convalescent COVID-19. T cells, B-cell-depleted T cells, or PBMCs supplied cDNA or gDNA.

Produced via immunoSEQ multiplex PCR; TCRdb's table is partial and in-frame only. The table includes tens of thousands of clones, roughly 70% detected once. CDR1 is GTSNPN and CDR2 is SVGIG in the germline V gene (reference sequence). Trimming stripped 3 bases from V and 2 bases from J, with 10 bases between. The CDR3 has 14 residues. Sequencing was done on a sample of peripheral blood. This TCR was recovered from a woman aged 45 to 65 with active or convalescent COVID-19. This sequence joins TRBV30 and TRBJ2-2; possibly TRBD1 for D (6 bases). The CDR3 bases are TGTGCCTGGAGCTACAGGGCCAACACCGGGGAGCTGTTTTTT. Its protein is CAWSYRANTGELFF. Full variable domain (rest looked up from reference TRBV30 and TRBJ2-2): SQTIHQWPATLVQPVGSPLSLECTVEGTSNPNLYWYRQAAGRGLQLLFYSVGIGQISSEVPQNLSASRPQDRQFILSSKKLLLSDSGFYLCAWSYRANTGELFFGEGSRLTVL.